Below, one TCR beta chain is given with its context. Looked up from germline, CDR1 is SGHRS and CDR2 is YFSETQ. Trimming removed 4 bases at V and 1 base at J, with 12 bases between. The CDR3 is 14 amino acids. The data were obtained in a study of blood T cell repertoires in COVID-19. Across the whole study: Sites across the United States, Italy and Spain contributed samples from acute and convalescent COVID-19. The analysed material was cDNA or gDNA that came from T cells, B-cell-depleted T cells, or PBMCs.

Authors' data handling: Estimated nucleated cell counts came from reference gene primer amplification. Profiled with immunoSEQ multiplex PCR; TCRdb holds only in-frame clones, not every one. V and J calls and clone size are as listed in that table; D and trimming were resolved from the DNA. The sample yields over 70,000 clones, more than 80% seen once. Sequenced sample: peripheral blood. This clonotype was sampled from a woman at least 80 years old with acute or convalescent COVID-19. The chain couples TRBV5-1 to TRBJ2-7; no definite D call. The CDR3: CASSGDWLSYEQYF. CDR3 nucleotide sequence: TGCGCCAGCAGCGGTGACTGGCTGTCCTACGAGCAGTACTTC.